The T cell receptor beta chain under discussion was sequenced for a study of blood T cells in healthy people across ages. Study-level points and caveats: Across the age range, TCR beta diversity per million T cells fell in a roughly linear way.

A second 7 to 11 cycle PCR used barcoded and J-beta primers. Paired-end reads containing CDR3 totaled no fewer than 3 million for each sample. One entry per CDR3 protein results from TCRdb running MiXCR on the 5' RACE reads. The sample shows 850,000 to 1,000,000 distinct CDR3 sequences, around 46% of them seen only once. With regard to this clonotype: The antigen is not known.

The receptor was isolated from a man in his thirties or forties in good health. Sample: blood.

The DNA of the CDR3 is TGTGCCAGCAGTTCCCCGGGGGTCTGGGGCTACACCTTC. It yields the protein CASSSPGVWGYTF. The rearrangement links TRBV12-3 or TRBV12-4 to TRBJ1-2; a possible D gene is TRBD1 (5 bases). Trimming removed 4 bases at V and 8 bases at J, with 14 bases between. This CDR3 spans 13 amino acids.